This TCR beta chain was identified during a study of immune cell composition in non-small cell lung cancer. Overall study findings and caveats: Clones >0.5% enriched in tumour were rarer in adenocarcinoma (roughly 35%) than squamous (roughly 80%). Squamous lung tumours showed higher top 10 clone scores and clonality than adenocarcinomas. No significant correlation existed between pack-years smoked and tumour clonality.

Genomic DNA came from frozen unsorted single-cell suspensions. Data came from immunoSEQ multiplex PCR; TCRdb stores just in-frame clones and leaves some out. The sample contains 14,000 or so clones, 81% of which appear only once. V lost 2 bases and J 4 bases, leaving 8 bases between the germline ends. The CDR3 contains 13 residues. Germline V gives CDR1 SGHVS, CDR2 FQNEAQ. About this clone: Antigen specificity is unknown.

The source is a human donor with non-small cell lung cancer. The V call is TRBV7-8, the J call TRBJ2-5; no clear D gene. The material sequenced was lung tumor tissue. The CDR3 nucleotides are TGTGCCAGCAGCTTAAAAGGGCTAGAGACCCAGTACTTC. Translating gives CASSLKGLETQYF.